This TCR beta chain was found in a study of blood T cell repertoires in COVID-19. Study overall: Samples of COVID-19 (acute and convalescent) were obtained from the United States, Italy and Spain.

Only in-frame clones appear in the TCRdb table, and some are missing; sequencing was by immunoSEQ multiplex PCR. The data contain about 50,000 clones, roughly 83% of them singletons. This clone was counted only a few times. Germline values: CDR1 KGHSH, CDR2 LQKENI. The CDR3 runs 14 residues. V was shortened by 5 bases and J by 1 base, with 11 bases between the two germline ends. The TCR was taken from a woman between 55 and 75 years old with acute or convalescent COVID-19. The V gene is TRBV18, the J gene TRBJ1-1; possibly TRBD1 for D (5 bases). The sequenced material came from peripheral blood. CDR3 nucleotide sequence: TGTGCCAGCTCATCGAAGGGGTGGAACACTGAAGCTTTCTTT. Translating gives CASSSKGWNTEAFF.